The next 29 T cell receptor beta chains were all read from a single sample in a study of cytomegalovirus exposure and HLA in healthy donors. The data were produced by immunoSEQ multiplex PCR, yet TCRdb's version contains in-frame clones alone and is incomplete. The data contain around 45,000 clones, 92% of them singletons. What was sequenced was PBMCs. The source of these receptors is a man younger than 30 in good health and CMV-seronegative.

The chain couples TRBV7-6 to TRBJ1-1, with no clear D. Trimming shortened V by 5 bases and J by 4 bases, and 11 bases separated the two germline ends. The CDR3 is 13 amino acids. Germline V CDR1 and CDR2: SGHVS, FNYEAQ. The CDR3 reads CASSIRGGTEAFF. For the CDR3, the DNA is TGTGCCAGCAGCATCCGTGGCGGCACTGAAGCTTTCTTT.

This chain links TRBV27 with TRBJ2-3, with D possibly matching TRBD1 (5 bases). This CDR3 region has 14 residues. From germline, CDR1 is MNHEY and CDR2 SMNVEV (reference sequence). V was trimmed by 5 bases and J by 4 bases, leaving 13 bases between them. In DNA, the CDR3 is TGTGCCAGCAGTCCCCCTAGGGGCCCAGATACGCAGTATTTT. This translates into CASSPPRGPDTQYF.

This rearrangement joins TRBV7-9 to TRBJ2-3; TRBD1 matches at 8 bases. The CDR3 contains 16 residues. Germline assignment: CDR1 SEHNR and CDR2 FQNEAQ (reference sequence). J was trimmed by 0 bases and V by 5 bases; bases with no gene match: 7. CDR3 protein: CASSPLWTGSTDTQYF. The CDR3 bases are TGTGCCAGCAGCCCCCTGTGGACAGGGAGCACAGATACGCAGTATTTT. Full variable domain (rest looked up from reference TRBV7-9 and TRBJ2-3): DTGVSQNPRHKITKRGQNVTFRCDPISEHNRLYWYRQTLGQGPEFLTYFQNEAQLEKSRLLSDRFSAERPKGSFSTLEIQRTEQGDSAMYLCASSPLWTGSTDTQYFGPGTRLTVL.

The chain combines TRBV4-3 with TRBJ2-2; D is undetermined. The CDR3 is 16 amino acids. Germline assignment: CDR1 LGHNA and CDR2 YSLEER. Trimming shortened V by 0 bases and J by 3 bases, and 11 bases separated the two germline ends. The chain's CDR3 is CASSQDRGSYTGELFF. The CDR3 nucleotides are TGCGCCAGCAGCCAAGATCGAGGATCATACACCGGGGAGCTGTTTTTT.

The chain joins TRBV7-3 to TRBJ2-5, with a possible D match to TRBD1 (8 bases). Trimming removed 5 bases at V and 2 bases at J, with 12 bases between. The germline V gene encodes CDR1 SGHTA and CDR2 FQGTGA. The CDR3 is 14 residues long. This CDR3 is CASSPQGGQETQYF. CDR3 bases: TGTGCCAGCAGCCCACAGGGGGGGCAAGAGACCCAGTACTTC.

The rearrangement links TRBV5-1 to TRBJ1-2, with TRBD1 identical over 7 bases. From germline, CDR1 is SGHRS and CDR2 YFSETQ. CDR3 length: 15 amino acids. V lost 4 bases to trimming and J lost 8 bases; unmatched junction nucleotides: 14. The CDR3 protein is CASSLTGPSEIGYTF. The CDR3 DNA sequence: TGCGCCAGCAGCCTGACAGGGCCTTCCGAAATAGGCTACACCTTC.

The chain has TRBV7-9 and TRBJ2-2, with TRBD2 matching 10 bases. The CDR3 is 16 amino acids. J gave up 4 bases and V 1 base, and 3 bases lay outside the gene matches. CDR1 is SEHNR, CDR2 FQNEAQ, per germline (reference sequence). The chain's CDR3 is CASSLEASGSTGELFF. Written as DNA, the CDR3 is TGTGCCAGCAGCTTAGAGGCTAGCGGGAGCACCGGGGAGCTGTTTTTT.

J is TRBJ2-5 and V is TRBV5-4; possibly TRBD1 for D (5 bases). There are 14 residues in the CDR3. Per germline, CDR1 SGHNT and CDR2 YYREEE (reference sequence). V was cut by 0 bases and J by 4 bases, with 10 bases left in between. The DNA of the CDR3 is TGTGCCAGCAGCTTGGTAGGGGATGGAGAGACCCAGTACTTC. Translation gives CASSLVGDGETQYF.

The gene calls are TRBV27 and TRBJ1-3, with 8 bases that match TRBD1. V shed 5 bases and J 0 bases; nucleotides not matched to a gene: 6. There are 16 residues in the CDR3. Germline V lookup: CDR1 MNHEY, CDR2 SMNVEV (reference sequence). CDR3 protein: CASSPRGPDSGNTIYF. The CDR3 DNA reads TGTGCCAGCAGTCCCAGGGGGCCCGACTCTGGAAACACCATATATTTT.

The J gene is TRBJ2-2, the V gene TRBV6-5; tentatively, D is TRBD2 (5 bases). Germline V lookup: CDR1 MNHEY, CDR2 SVGAGI. Trimming pared 7 bases from V and 8 bases from J, leaving 14 bases between. CDR3 size: 13 residues. This CDR3 reads CASTGVDPGELFF. CDR3 bases: TGTGCCAGCACCGGGGTTGACCCAGGGGAGCTGTTTTTT.

The chain couples TRBV5-4 to TRBJ1-2, with TRBD1 matching 11 bases. Unmatched junction bases numbered 4, after V lost 3 bases and J lost 3 bases. Germline V gene sequence: CDR1 SGHNT, CDR2 YYREEE (reference sequence). This CDR3 has 15 residues. CDR3 amino acids: CASSSLGQGDYGYTF. Written as DNA, the CDR3 is TGTGCCAGCAGCTCGCTGGGACAGGGGGACTATGGCTACACCTTC. Full variable domain (remainder filled in from reference TRBV5-4 and TRBJ1-2): ETGVTQSPTHLIKTRGQQVTLRCSSQSGHNTVSWYQQALGQGPQFIFQYYREEENGRGNFPPRFSGLQFPNYSSELNVNALELDDSALYLCASSSLGQGDYGYTFGSGTRLTVV.

The chain combines TRBV6-5 with TRBJ1-4, with a tentative D call TRBD1 (5 bases). Germline CDR1 reads MNHEY; CDR2 reads SVGAGI. Trimming pared 4 bases from V and 6 bases from J, leaving 12 bases between. The CDR3 has 14 residues. The CDR3 is CASSSGGFDEKLFF. The CDR3 DNA sequence: TGTGCCAGCAGTTCCGGGGGGTTCGATGAAAAACTGTTTTTT.

The chain joins TRBV18 to TRBJ1-5; TRBD1 matches 7 bases. The CDR3 extends over 14 amino acids. CDR1 is KGHSH, CDR2 LQKENI, per germline. The trim removed 5 bases at V and 6 bases at J, leaving 7 bases unmatched. The CDR3 protein is CASSNDRDVQPQHF. CDR3 nucleotides: TGTGCCAGCTCAAACGACAGGGATGTTCAGCCCCAGCATTTT.

The rearrangement links TRBV7-2 to TRBJ2-5; 10 nucleotides align to TRBD2. The CDR3 sequence is 15 residues long. V gave up 5 bases and J gave up 2 bases; unmatched junction bases: 5. Germline CDR1 and CDR2: SGHTA and FQGNSA. In DNA form, the CDR3 reads TGTGCCAGCAGCATTAGCGGGGGGCAACAAGAGACCCAGTACTTC. It specifies CASSISGGQQETQYF.

This sequence joins TRBV5-1 and TRBJ2-5; D uncertain. The V gene lost 2 bases and the J gene lost 4 bases, with 9 bases spanning the gap. CDR3 length: 13 amino acids. Germline lookup yields CDR1 SGHRS and CDR2 YFSETQ. The CDR3 loop reads CASSFAGSETQYF. CDR3 nucleotides: TGCGCCAGCAGCTTTGCCGGGTCAGAGACCCAGTACTTC.

The rearrangement uses TRBV5-1 and TRBJ2-7, with 9 positions matching TRBD1. J lost 2 bases, V lost 0 bases, and 3 bases had no gene match. Germline-derived CDR1 and CDR2 are SGHRS and YFSETQ. This CDR3 is built from 15 residues. In DNA, the CDR3 is TGCGCCAGCAGCTTGGGGACAGGGGCGACCTACGAGCAGTACTTC. Translating gives CASSLGTGATYEQYF. Filled out from reference TRBV5-1 and TRBJ2-7, the complete variable domain reads KAGVTQTPRYLIKTRGQQVTLSCSPISGHRSVSWYQQTPGQGLQFLFEYFSETQRNKGNFPGRFSGRQFSNSRSEMNVSTLELGDSALYLCASSLGTGATYEQYFGPGTRLTVT.

V is TRBV29-1 and J is TRBJ1-1; TRBD1 matches 7 bases. CDR3 size: 13 residues. Germline CDR1 and CDR2: SQVTM and ANQGSEA. J gave up 1 base and V 7 bases, and 6 bases lay outside the gene matches. As DNA, the CDR3 is TGCAGCGGTACGACAGGGCAGAACACTGAAGCTTTCTTT. This encodes CSGTTGQNTEAFF.

Only one count was recorded for this clone. For the CDR3, the DNA is TGCAGCGTCTTTAGCGGGAGGGCCGGGGGCACAGATACGCAGTATTTT. Translating gives CSVFSGRAGGTDTQYF. The chain uses TRBV29-1 and TRBJ2-3; 11 nucleotides match TRBD2. The CDR3 contains 16 residues. The V and J ends lost 6 bases and 1 base, in that order; junction bases with no gene match: 9. Germline CDR1 is SQVTM and CDR2 is ANQGSEA.

The V call is TRBV5-1, the J call TRBJ2-5, with 10 bases fitting TRBD1. The CDR3 runs 17 residues. The ends lost 5 bases at V and 5 bases at J; junction bases unmatched: 15. Per germline, CDR1 SGHRS and CDR2 YFSETQ. This CDR3 is CASSSGTGVLGGETQYF. Written as DNA, the CDR3 is TGCGCCAGCAGTTCCGGGACAGGGGTTCTAGGCGGGGAGACCCAGTACTTC. Using reference TRBV5-1 and TRBJ2-5 for the parts outside the CDR3, the full variable domain is KAGVTQTPRYLIKTRGQQVTLSCSPISGHRSVSWYQQTPGQGLQFLFEYFSETQRNKGNFPGRFSGRQFSNSRSEMNVSTLELGDSALYLCASSSGTGVLGGETQYFGPGTRLLVL.

The chain has TRBV5-1 and TRBJ1-5; D remains unclear. The CDR3 runs 14 residues. Trimming stripped 0 bases from V and 4 bases from J, with 8 bases between. Germline values: CDR1 SGHRS, CDR2 YFSETQ. The CDR3, as DNA: TGCGCCAGCAGCTTGGAAGGGAGAAATCAGCCCCAGCATTTT. Its protein is CASSLEGRNQPQHF.

This clone was observed a single time. The CDR3 DNA reads TGTGCCAGCAGCTCCTGGCCACTGGGAGCGGGGAGCACAGATACGCAGTATTTT. Protein product: CASSSWPLGAGSTDTQYF. This chain uses TRBV7-3 with TRBJ2-3; 7 bases are a match to TRBD2. V was pared by 4 bases and J by 0 bases, with 13 bases of the junction left unmatched. Germline-derived CDR1 and CDR2 are SGHTA and FQGTGA. The CDR3 is 18 residues long.

This chain connects TRBV2 to TRBJ2-7; TRBD2 agrees at 13 bases. The CDR3 runs to 19 residues. V was pared by 6 bases and J by 6 bases, with 20 bases of the junction left unmatched. Per germline, CDR1 SNHLY and CDR2 FYNNEI. The CDR3 coding sequence is TGTGCCAGCAGGAAACTAGCGGGAGGGCCTCAGGTAATGGCGCGCGAGCAGTACTTC. Its protein product is CASRKLAGGPQVMAREQYF.

The genes are TRBV13 and TRBJ2-3, with D tentatively TRBD1 (6 bases). Germline V gives CDR1 PRHDT, CDR2 FYEKMQ (reference sequence). CDR3 length: 15 residues. Trimming took off 2 bases at V and 1 base at J, with 10 bases between the two ends. The CDR3 here is CASSLLGAGTDTQYF. The CDR3 DNA is TGTGCCAGCAGCTTATTGGGGGCTGGCACAGATACGCAGTATTTT.

The chain recombines TRBV6-1 with TRBJ2-2; unclear D gene. The V and J ends lost 4 bases and 0 bases respectively, with 3 bases between them. CDR1 is MNHNS, CDR2 SASEGT, per germline. The CDR3 extends over 13 amino acids. CDR3 sequence (DNA): TGTGCCAGCAGTGCTACGAACACCGGGGAGCTGTTTTTT. Translating it yields CASSATNTGELFF.

The chain couples TRBV19 to TRBJ2-1; D is uncertain. This CDR3 is 14 amino acids long. The V and J ends lost 3 bases and 6 bases respectively, with 12 bases between them. Germline CDR1 LNHDA, CDR2 SQIVND (reference sequence). CDR3 nucleotides: TGTGCCAGTAGTATTGAGACTCCCTTCAATGAGCAGTTCTTC. It is translated as CASSIETPFNEQFF.

This chain uses TRBV6-5 with TRBJ2-1; D may be TRBD2 (6 bases). Per germline, CDR1 MNHEY and CDR2 SVGAGI. CDR3 length: 14 amino acids. The germline V and J ends were trimmed by 4 bases and 10 bases, with 17 bases remaining between them. For the CDR3, the DNA is TGTGCCAGCAGTTCCAGACTAGTGGCCGAGGAGCAGTTCTTC. Its protein product is CASSSRLVAEEQFF.

The rearrangement links TRBV6-6 to TRBJ2-1; D not certain. There are 14 residues in the CDR3. The V end was cut by 2 bases, the J end by 5 bases, with 10 bases between. Per the germline V gene, CDR1 is MNHNY and CDR2 is SVGAGI (reference sequence). This CDR3 is CASSYTPGDNEQFF. In nucleotides, the CDR3 is TGTGCCAGCAGTTACACCCCCGGAGACAATGAGCAGTTCTTC.

V is TRBV28 and J is TRBJ2-7, with 7 bases aligning to TRBD2. The CDR3 length is 15 residues. The trim removed 4 bases at V and 9 bases at J, leaving 15 bases unmatched. The germline V gene has CDR1 MDHEN and CDR2 SYDVKM. The CDR3 nucleotides read TGTGCCAGCAGTTCTGGGAGGGTCCGGGCCCGAGGGCAGTACTTC. The encoded protein is CASSSGRVRARGQYF.

The chain combines TRBV5-4 with TRBJ2-1; perhaps TRBD2 as D (6 bases). This CDR3 is 14 amino acids long. The V end lost 0 bases, the J end lost 6 bases, and 10 bases lay between the germline ends. The V gene's germline CDR1 is SGHNT and CDR2 YYREEE (reference sequence). CDR3 coding DNA: TGTGCCAGCAGCTTGGAGATTAGCGGCAATGAGCAGTTCTTC. This codes for CASSLEISGNEQFF.